The sequence of this T cell receptor (beta chain) was determined in a study of cytomegalovirus exposure and HLA in healthy donors. This table comes from immunoSEQ multiplex PCR, and its TCRdb copy is limited to in-frame clones, with some not included. The data hold tens of thousands of clones, with less than 95% observed a single time. The germline V gene encodes CDR1 LGHNA and CDR2 YSLEER. The CDR3 runs 17 residues. Trimming shortened V by 0 bases and J by 0 bases, and 11 bases separated the two germline ends. This TCR derives from a young woman in good health and CMV-seropositive. This sequence joins TRBV4-3 and TRBJ2-2; D possibly corresponds to TRBD1 (5 bases). Sequencing was performed on PBMCs. CDR3 region: CASSQDWAGTNTGELFF. The CDR3 nucleotides are TGCGCCAGCAGCCAAGATTGGGCAGGGACGAACACCGGGGAGCTGTTTTTT.